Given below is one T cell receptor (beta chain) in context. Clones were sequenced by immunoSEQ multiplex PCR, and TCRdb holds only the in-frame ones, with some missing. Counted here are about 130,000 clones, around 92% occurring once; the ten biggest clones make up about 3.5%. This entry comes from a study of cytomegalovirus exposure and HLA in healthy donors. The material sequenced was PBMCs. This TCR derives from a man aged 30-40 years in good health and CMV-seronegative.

CDR3 nucleotides: TGTGCCAGCAGCCGCGGGGCTGGGGGCACTGAAGCTTTCTTT. It specifies CASSRGAGGTEAFF. This chain connects TRBV4-2 to TRBJ1-1; TRBD1 might be the D (5 bases). Germline CDR1 and CDR2: LGHNA and YNFKEQ. This CDR3 comprises 14 residues. Trimming took 4 bases from V and 4 from J, leaving 13 bases between them.